The 18 T cell receptor beta chains reported below all come from one sample, sequenced in a study of T cell responses to AZD1222 COVID-19 vaccine (dated by TCRdb to the early 2020s). Library method: the immunoSEQ multiplex PCR assay. The source is immuneACCESS, and TCRdb retained only in-frame sequences with V and J called. Part of the clones is not carried over; for the studies checked, unresolved V genes explain less than half of this, and the remainder is unexplained. The sample profile shows 250,000 to 300,000 clones; approximately 94% of them were found once. The top ten clones comprise 0.55% of the sample. The intended sense of this specimen's time point label: about 28 days (+/-7) after the second vaccine dose. The material sequenced was peripheral blood, taken 28 days after the second AZD1222 dose. The receptors were gathered from an adult who received the AZD1222 COVID-19 vaccine.

CDR3 DNA: TGTGCCAGCAGCTTAGACTACAGTTTAACCTACGAGCAGTACTTC. Translated: CASSLDYSLTYEQYF. The rearrangement joins TRBV7-6 to TRBJ2-7; D gene unclear. Germline V gene lookup returns CDR1 SGHVS and CDR2 FNYEAQ. The CDR3 loop spans 15 amino acids. V lost 1 base and J 2 bases, leaving 12 bases between the germline ends.

This chain links TRBV7-2 with TRBJ1-5; no clear D gene. Germline loops: CDR1 SGHTA, CDR2 FQGNSA. The V end was cut by 4 bases, the J end by 6 bases, with 10 bases between. CDR3 length: 13 residues. For the CDR3, the DNA is TGTGCCAGCAGCTCAAACAAACGTCAGCCCCAGCATTTT. Its translation: CASSSNKRQPQHF.

V usage is TRBV6-5 and J usage is TRBJ1-5; D perhaps matches TRBD1 (5 bases). The CDR3 consists of 15 residues. Germline-derived CDR1 and CDR2 are MNHEY and SVGAGI. V dropped 6 bases and J dropped 5 bases, with 17 bases sitting between them. The CDR3 DNA is TGTGCCAGCAGCCCACTTTCGGGGCGTGATCAGCCCCAGCATTTT. Protein sequence: CASSPLSGRDQPQHF.

This rearrangement joins TRBV28 to TRBJ1-3; D gene uncertain. V gave up 1 base and J gave up 1 base, with 11 bases separating them. The CDR3 loop spans 16 amino acids. Germline V lookup: CDR1 MDHEN, CDR2 SYDVKM. CDR3 protein: CASSLLGGTSGNTIYF. CDR3 nucleotide sequence: TGTGCCAGCAGTTTATTGGGCGGTACATCTGGAAACACCATATATTTT.

This clone was seen a handful of times. This chain joins TRBV27 and TRBJ2-7; no definite D call. This CDR3 contains 14 residues. The germline V and J ends were trimmed by 6 bases and 2 bases, with 14 bases remaining between them. Germline V gene data show CDR1 as MNHEY and CDR2 as SMNVEV (reference sequence). In DNA, the CDR3 is TGTGCCAGCAGCCCGACTCCCAGGCCCTACGAGCAGTACTTC. Translation: CASSPTPRPYEQYF.

The chain uses TRBV24-1 and TRBJ2-7, with a possible D match to TRBD2 (5 bases). The CDR3 is 13 residues long. V was cut by 0 bases and J by 7 bases, with 9 bases left in between. In germline, CDR1 is KGHDR, CDR2 SFDVKD. The CDR3 spells CATSDLRSGEQYF. CDR3 nucleotide sequence: TGTGCCACCAGTGATTTGCGGTCGGGGGAGCAGTACTTC.

The V and J genes are TRBV19 and TRBJ1-2; D might be TRBD1 (6 bases). The CDR3 length is 12 residues. In germline, CDR1 is LNHDA, CDR2 SQIVND (reference sequence). Deletions cut 7 bases from V and 4 bases from J, with 10 bases between. The CDR3 DNA reads as TGTGCCAGTAATGGCAGGGGCTATGGCTACACCTTC. This gives the protein CASNGRGYGYTF.

This clone occurred once. The sample has other DNA sequences that encode this CDR3 too. The chain is built from TRBV27 and TRBJ1-4; 7 bases agree with TRBD1. The CDR3 covers 14 residues. Germline-derived CDR1 and CDR2 are MNHEY and SMNVEV (reference sequence). V lost 3 bases, J lost 8 bases, and 6 bases stayed unmatched. CDR3 sequence reads: CASSFSQGGEKLFF. CDR3 DNA sequence: TGTGCCAGCAGTTTTAGTCAGGGGGGGGAAAAACTGTTTTTT.

The CDR3 DNA reads TGTGCCAGCAGCCGGGGGTCCGAGAATTCACCCCTCCACTTT. Translated, it gives CASSRGSENSPLHF. The genes are TRBV5-4 and TRBJ1-6; D is possibly TRBD1 (5 bases). The germline V gene encodes CDR1 SGHNT and CDR2 YYREEE (reference sequence). The V and J ends lost 4 bases and 7 bases respectively, with 12 bases between them. The CDR3 consists of 14 residues.

This clone was counted a single time. CDR3 protein: CASSEDRYSGNTIYF. DNA of the CDR3: TGTGCCAGCAGTGAAGACCGCTACTCTGGAAACACCATATATTTT. The rearrangement joins TRBV2 to TRBJ1-3; D not resolved. Germline loops: CDR1 SNHLY, CDR2 FYNNEI. Trimming removed 1 base at V and 0 bases at J, with 7 bases between. This CDR3 region has 15 residues.

V is TRBV10-1 and J is TRBJ2-1, with 12 bases that match TRBD2. V lost 3 bases, J lost 7 bases, and 4 bases stayed unmatched. In germline, CDR1 is WNHNN, CDR2 SYGVQD (reference sequence). This CDR3 comprises 15 residues. The CDR3 DNA sequence: TGCGCCAGCAGTGACCTAGCGGGAGGGAAGAATGAGCAGTTCTTC. The encoded protein is CASSDLAGGKNEQFF.

This chain links TRBV5-5 with TRBJ2-4; the D call may be TRBD1 or TRBD2 (5 bases each). Trimming stripped 2 bases from V and 8 bases from J, with 23 bases between. Germline values: CDR1 SGHKS, CDR2 YYEKEE (reference sequence). This CDR3 is built from 17 residues. CDR3 protein: CASSLPPGAAFVDIQYF. For the CDR3, the DNA is TGTGCCAGCAGCTTACCCCCCGGGGCCGCGTTTGTGGACATTCAGTACTTC. Together with reference TRBV5-5 and TRBJ2-4, the CDR3 gives the full variable domain: DAGVTQSPTHLIKTRGQQVTLRCSPISGHKSVSWYQQVLGQGPQFIFQYYEKEERGRGNFPDRFSARQFPNYSSELNVNALLLGDSALYLCASSLPPGAAFVDIQYFGAGTRLSVL.

This clone was recorded once. The CDR3 DNA reads as TGTGCCAGCAGCTTACCGGGACAGGGAGCTAACTATGGCTACACCTTC. Protein product: CASSLPGQGANYGYTF. This chain joins TRBV7-9 and TRBJ1-2, with TRBD1 matching over 9 bases. Germline lookup yields CDR1 SEHNR and CDR2 FQNEAQ (reference sequence). Unmatched junction bases numbered 4, after V lost 2 bases and J lost 0 bases. The CDR3 is made up of 16 amino acids. The full variable domain, with the rest looked up from reference TRBV7-9 and TRBJ1-2, is DTGVSQNPRHKITKRGQNVTFRCDPISEHNRLYWYRQTLGQGPEFLTYFQNEAQLEKSRLLSDRFSAERPKGSFSTLEIQRTEQGDSAMYLCASSLPGQGANYGYTFGSGTRLTVV.

The V and J genes are TRBV19 and TRBJ1-1; tentatively, D is TRBD1 (5 bases). The CDR3 covers 13 residues. The V end lost 6 bases, the J end lost 0 bases, and 8 bases lay between the germline ends. Germline-derived CDR1 and CDR2 are LNHDA and SQIVND (reference sequence). Here the CDR3 reads CASRGPMNTEAFF. DNA of the CDR3: TGTGCCAGTAGGGGGCCGATGAACACTGAAGCTTTCTTT.

The V and J genes are TRBV11-2 and TRBJ2-7; unclear D gene. The length of the CDR3 is 14 residues. Trimming left V 1 base short and J 0 bases short, with 7 bases between. CDR1 is SGHAT, CDR2 FQNNGV, per germline. Here the CDR3 reads CASSLGLDSYEQYF. The CDR3 DNA is TGTGCCAGCAGCTTAGGACTTGACTCCTACGAGCAGTACTTC.

The J gene is TRBJ1-5, the V gene TRBV7-9; 10 nucleotides align to TRBD1. After removal of 3 bases from V and 8 bases from J, the junction contained 7 bases not matched to a gene. This CDR3 has 15 amino acids. Germline loops: CDR1 SEHNR, CDR2 FQNEAQ (reference sequence). DNA for the CDR3: TGTGCCAGCAGCTTCGGGACAGGGGCGATGGAGCCCCAGCATTTT. This translates into CASSFGTGAMEPQHF.

The rearrangement joins TRBV2 to TRBJ1-5; D is undetermined. With 1 base removed from V and 5 bases from J, the gap between germline ends came to 6 bases. This CDR3 has 13 amino acids. CDR1 is SNHLY, CDR2 FYNNEI, per germline. The CDR3, as DNA: TGTGCCAGCAGTGAAGAGGTGGATCAGCCCCAGCATTTT. Amino acid sequence: CASSEEVDQPQHF.

The chain uses TRBV2 and TRBJ1-1; 7 bases map to TRBD1. The CDR3 runs 13 residues. CDR1 and CDR2 (germline): SNHLY, FYNNEI. Germline trimming cut 5 bases from V and 4 bases from J; bases unmatched to any gene: 4. CDR3 in amino acids: CASSNQGGTEAFF. Written as DNA, the CDR3 is TGTGCCAGCAGTAACCAGGGGGGCACTGAAGCTTTCTTT.